A selection of T cell receptor beta chains follows, all from one sample in a study of vaccination and CD4 T cells after COVID-19. TCRdb re-called the PCR reads with MiXCR, one entry per CDR3 protein. The table lists about 30,000 distinct CDR3 sequences, about 49% of them singletons. The specimen was CD4+ T cells from blood, collected about 7 months after SARS-CoV-2 vaccination. All receptors derive from a human donor who had recovered from COVID-19. Both conserved end residues are trimmed from each CDR3. The order of the fields is J gene, V gene, CDR3 protein.

J: TRBJ2-4
V: TRBV28
CDR3: AAGTTQNIQY

J: TRBJ2-1
V: TRBV4-3
CDR3: ASSQDPGLPSVFSYNEQF

J: TRBJ2-5
V: TRBV7-2
CDR3: ASSFNGAAGETQY

J: TRBJ1-2
V: TRBV28
CDR3: ASRQGAGYGYT

J: TRBJ2-5
V: TRBV12-3/TRBV12-4
CDR3: ASSRTGVGWETQY

J: TRBJ1-5
V: TRBV7-9
CDR3: ASSASGGNQPQH

J: TRBJ2-7
V: TRBV28
CDR3: ASSLTGTSGRAYEQY

J: TRBJ1-2
V: TRBV18
CDR3: ASSPISGQGFNYGYT

J: TRBJ2-7
V: TRBV15
CDR3: ATRSASGSSYEQY

J: TRBJ2-7
V: TRBV28
CDR3: ASSLVQHYEQY

J: TRBJ2-7
V: TRBV7-9
CDR3: ASTRQGGGATYGEQY

J: TRBJ2-5
V: TRBV20-1
CDR3: SAGLAGGKTQY

J: TRBJ2-7
V: TRBV6-5
CDR3: ASSSGLSLYEQY

J: TRBJ2-2
V: TRBV7-6
CDR3: ASSGPVYPNTGELF

J: TRBJ2-5
V: TRBV2
CDR3: ASSVGETQY

J: TRBJ2-1
V: TRBV28
CDR3: ASSRGRTGRMYNEQF

J: TRBJ2-2
V: TRBV6-4
CDR3: ASSLAGASSGELF

J: TRBJ2-2
V: TRBV7-8
CDR3: ASATYTGELF

J: TRBJ2-7
V: TRBV6-2/TRBV6-3
CDR3: ASSSLRTGNEQY

J: TRBJ2-5
V: TRBV19
CDR3: ASSIDDRGGWETQY

J: TRBJ1-6
V: TRBV7-2
CDR3: ASSLGLEINSPLH

J: TRBJ1-1
V: TRBV5-1
CDR3: ASSPLTGAKNTEAF

J: TRBJ1-6
V: TRBV11-2
CDR3: ASTQRQGKSPLH

J: TRBJ1-1
V: TRBV6-2/TRBV6-3
CDR3: ASRGPGSNTEAF

J: TRBJ2-6
V: TRBV7-9
CDR3: ASSLTGVDRTPSGANVLT

J: TRBJ2-7
V: TRBV6-5
CDR3: ASSYTSGSYEQY

J: TRBJ2-7
V: TRBV27
CDR3: ASSKAGGAYEQY

J: TRBJ2-1
V: TRBV27
CDR3: ASSSGVLRNEQF

J: TRBJ2-3
V: TRBV28
CDR3: ASSQTGGGYTQY

J: TRBJ2-1
V: TRBV27
CDR3: ASSPTSRRGSHNEQF

J: TRBJ2-7
V: TRBV19
CDR3: ASSTQTGTGDEQY

J: TRBJ2-1
V: TRBV20-1
CDR3: SASTSEEQF

J: TRBJ1-1
V: TRBV6-1
CDR3: ASSVSWGRVAF

J: TRBJ2-1
V: TRBV7-9
CDR3: ASSPPASYNEQF

J: TRBJ2-3
V: TRBV20-1
CDR3: SARDPVPDTQY

J: TRBJ1-6
V: TRBV7-3
CDR3: ASSSTGGRRSSPLH

J: TRBJ2-7
V: TRBV7-8
CDR3: ASSLRPSSYEQY

J: TRBJ2-7
V: TRBV6-5
CDR3: ASSYAGTSSYEQY

J: TRBJ2-1
V: TRBV20-1
CDR3: SASQDSYNEQF

J: TRBJ1-5
V: TRBV19
CDR3: ASSIQGGNQPQH

J: TRBJ1-2
V: TRBV4-1
CDR3: ASSQDQPLGYGYT

J: TRBJ2-5
V: TRBV7-2
CDR3: ASSLVFQETQY

J: TRBJ2-3
V: TRBV20-1
CDR3: SAPDNTDTQY

J: TRBJ2-1
V: TRBV20-1
CDR3: SARVTSGSNNEQF

J: TRBJ1-5
V: TRBV28
CDR3: ATSAAGPQH